A single T cell receptor (beta chain) is shown here with its context. Germline V gives CDR1 MNHEY, CDR2 SVGAGI. The CDR3 runs to 14 residues. V lost 5 bases, J lost 5 bases, and 12 bases lay in between. The data were taken from a study of blood T cell repertoires in COVID-19. Study in general: Whether acute or convalescent, the COVID-19 samples came from the United States, Italy and Spain. T cells, B-cell-depleted T cells, or PBMCs provided the cDNA or gDNA that served as material.

Original handling: Amplifying reference gene primers gave estimates of nucleated cell counts. Libraries were prepared by immunoSEQ multiplex PCR; TCRdb keeps only in-frame clonotypes and omits some of them. The V and J calls and the clone size are those of that table, but D and trimming were determined from the DNA. The data show roughly 62,000 clones, roughly 92% seen once. This sequence originates from a human donor in a cohort sampled during active COVID-19. V and J are TRBV6-5 and TRBJ1-4; D remains ambiguous. The sequencing sample was made of peripheral blood. The CDR3 is CASSLPKSNEKLFF. The CDR3 DNA follows: TGTGCCAGCAGTCTACCCAAATCAAATGAAAAACTGTTTTTT.